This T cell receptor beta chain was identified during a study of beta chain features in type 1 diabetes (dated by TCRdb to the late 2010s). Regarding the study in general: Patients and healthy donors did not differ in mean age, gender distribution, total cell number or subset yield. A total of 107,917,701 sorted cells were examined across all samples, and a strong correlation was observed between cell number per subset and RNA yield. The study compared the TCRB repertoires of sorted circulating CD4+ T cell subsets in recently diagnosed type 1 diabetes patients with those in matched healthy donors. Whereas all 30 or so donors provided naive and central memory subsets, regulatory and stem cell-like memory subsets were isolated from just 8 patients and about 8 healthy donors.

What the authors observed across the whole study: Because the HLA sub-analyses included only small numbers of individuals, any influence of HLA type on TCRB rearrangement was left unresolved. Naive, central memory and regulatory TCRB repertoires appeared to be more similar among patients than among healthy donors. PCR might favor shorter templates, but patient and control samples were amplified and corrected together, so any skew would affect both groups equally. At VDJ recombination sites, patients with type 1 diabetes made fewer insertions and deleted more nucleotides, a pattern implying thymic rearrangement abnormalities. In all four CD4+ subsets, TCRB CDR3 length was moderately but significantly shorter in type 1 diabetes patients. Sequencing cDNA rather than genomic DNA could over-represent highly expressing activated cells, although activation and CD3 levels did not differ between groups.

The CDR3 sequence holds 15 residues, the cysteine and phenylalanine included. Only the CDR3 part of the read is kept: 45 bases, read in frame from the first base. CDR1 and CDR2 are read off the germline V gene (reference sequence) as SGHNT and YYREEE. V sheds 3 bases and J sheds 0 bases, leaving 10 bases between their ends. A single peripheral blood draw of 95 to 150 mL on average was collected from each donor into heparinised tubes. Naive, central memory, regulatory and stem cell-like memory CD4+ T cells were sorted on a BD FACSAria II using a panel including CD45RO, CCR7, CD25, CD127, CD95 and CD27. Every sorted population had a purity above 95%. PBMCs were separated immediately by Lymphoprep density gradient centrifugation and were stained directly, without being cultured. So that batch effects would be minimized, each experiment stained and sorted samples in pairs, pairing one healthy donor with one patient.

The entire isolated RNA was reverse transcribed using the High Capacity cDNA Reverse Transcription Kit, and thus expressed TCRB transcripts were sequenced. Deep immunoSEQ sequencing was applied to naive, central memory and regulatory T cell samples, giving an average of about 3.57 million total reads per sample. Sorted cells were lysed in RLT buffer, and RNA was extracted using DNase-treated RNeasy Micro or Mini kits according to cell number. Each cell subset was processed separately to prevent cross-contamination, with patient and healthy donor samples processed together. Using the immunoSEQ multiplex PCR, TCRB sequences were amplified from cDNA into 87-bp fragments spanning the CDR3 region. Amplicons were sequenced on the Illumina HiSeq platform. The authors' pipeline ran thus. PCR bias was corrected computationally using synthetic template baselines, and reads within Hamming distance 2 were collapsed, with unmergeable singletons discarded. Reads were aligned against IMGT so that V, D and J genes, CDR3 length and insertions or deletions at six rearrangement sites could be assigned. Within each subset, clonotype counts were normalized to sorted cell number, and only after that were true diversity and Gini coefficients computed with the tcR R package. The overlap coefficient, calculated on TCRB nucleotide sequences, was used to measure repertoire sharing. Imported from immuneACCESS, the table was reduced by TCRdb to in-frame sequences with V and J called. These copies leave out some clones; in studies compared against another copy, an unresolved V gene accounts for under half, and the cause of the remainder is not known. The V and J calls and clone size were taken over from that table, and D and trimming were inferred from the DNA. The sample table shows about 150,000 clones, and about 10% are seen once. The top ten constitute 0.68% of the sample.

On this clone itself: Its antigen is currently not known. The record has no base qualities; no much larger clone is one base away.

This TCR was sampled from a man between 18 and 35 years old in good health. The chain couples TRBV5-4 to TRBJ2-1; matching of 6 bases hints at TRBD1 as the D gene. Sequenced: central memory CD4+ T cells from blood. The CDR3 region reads CASSYRQASYNEQFF. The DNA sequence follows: TGTGCCAGCAGCTATAGACAGGCCTCCTACAATGAGCAGTTCTTC.